The 13 T cell receptor beta chains listed next were all sequenced from one sample in a study of T cell responses to AZD1222 COVID-19 vaccine. This table comes from immunoSEQ multiplex PCR, and its TCRdb copy is limited to in-frame clones, with some not included. The top ten clones hold 21% of a sample with 74,000 or so clones, approximately 80% of them seen once. The input for sequencing was peripheral blood, taken on day 0 of AZD1222 vaccination. The source is an adult in good health.

In this sample, this clone turned up a few times. The V gene is TRBV2, the J gene TRBJ2-1, with D uncertain. The CDR3 consists of 14 residues. With 2 bases removed from V and 4 bases from J, the gap between germline ends came to 9 bases. Germline V CDR1 and CDR2: SNHLY, FYNNEI. The chain's CDR3 is CASSEWVDYNEQFF. CDR3 nucleotide sequence: TGTGCCAGCAGTGAATGGGTGGATTACAATGAGCAGTTCTTC.

This rearrangement joins TRBV9 to TRBJ2-1, with a tentative D call TRBD2 (5 bases). Germline V lookup: CDR1 SGDLS, CDR2 YYNGEE. The V gene lost 0 bases and the J gene lost 6 bases, with 13 bases spanning the gap. The CDR3 totals 15 residues. In DNA form, the CDR3 reads TGTGCCAGCAGCGTAGCGGACTGGCCGGGCAATGAGCAGTTCTTC. It yields the protein CASSVADWPGNEQFF.

V is TRBV11-1 and J is TRBJ1-6, with D tentatively TRBD1 (6 bases). Germline V gene lookup returns CDR1 SGHAT and CDR2 FQDESV (reference sequence). The CDR3 has 14 residues. V lost 4 bases and J lost 9, with 13 bases in between. This CDR3 reads CASSSTGDTSPLHF. The CDR3 DNA reads TGTGCCAGCAGCTCGACAGGAGATACTTCACCCCTCCACTTT. The variable domain in full, completed from reference TRBV11-1 and TRBJ1-6, reads EAEVAQSPRYKITEKSQAVAFWCDPISGHATLYWYRQILGQGPELLVQFQDESVVDDSQLPKDRFSAERLKGVDSTLKIQPAELGDSAMYLCASSSTGDTSPLHFGNGTRLTVT.

This clone was recorded once. This chain uses TRBV10-2 with TRBJ1-2, with 7 bases identical to TRBD1. The CDR3 totals 18 residues. The germline CDR1 and CDR2 sequences are WSHSY and SAAADI. The J segment lost 0 bases and the V segment lost 3 bases, leaving 13 bases of the junction unmatched. The CDR3 sequence is CASSDPTGAAQTNYGYTF. Here the CDR3 DNA reads TGCGCCAGCAGTGACCCTACAGGGGCAGCACAGACTAACTATGGCTACACCTTC.

The CDR3 here is CASSRATTVTNEKLFF. CDR3 nucleotides: TGTGCCAGCTCACGTGCGACGACGGTAACTAATGAAAAACTGTTTTTT. The chain links TRBV18 to TRBJ1-4; D is uncertain. The V and J ends lost 4 bases and 1 base respectively, with 13 bases between them. This CDR3 comprises 16 residues. CDR1 and CDR2 (germline): KGHSH, LQKENI.

The chain employs TRBV12-3 or TRBV12-4 and TRBJ2-7, with D possibly TRBD2 on 5 matching bases. V was trimmed by 8 bases and J by 1 base, leaving 12 bases between them. CDR3 size: 13 residues. CDR3 in amino acids: CASSPGKSYEQYF. The CDR3 region has the DNA TGTGCCAGCTCGCCCGGGAAATCCTACGAGCAGTACTTC.

The rearrangement joins TRBV5-1 to TRBJ2-3, with TRBD2 identical over 8 bases. The CDR3 covers 16 residues. Germline-derived CDR1 and CDR2 are SGHRS and YFSETQ. Trimming cost V 5 bases and J 6 bases; bases outside gene matches: 14. The CDR3 loop reads CASRPQRAGGGDTQYF. The CDR3 coding sequence is TGCGCCAGCAGACCTCAACGGGCGGGAGGCGGTGATACGCAGTATTTT.

This clone turned up a few times. This chain links TRBV7-8 with TRBJ1-2; D gene unclear. This CDR3 has 15 residues. The germline V and J ends were trimmed by 1 base and 1 base, with 10 bases remaining between them. Germline V lookup: CDR1 SGHVS, CDR2 FQNEAQ. In nucleotides, the CDR3 is TGTGCCAGCAGCTTAGAGCCAAGTTTTAACTATGGCTACACCTTC. This sequence encodes CASSLEPSFNYGYTF.

Regarding this clone: Other nucleotide sequences from this sample produce the same CDR3. The J gene is TRBJ2-7, the V gene TRBV29-1, with D possibly being TRBD1 (6 bases). The V gene lost 6 bases and the J gene lost 3 bases, with 9 bases spanning the gap. The CDR3 covers 11 residues. The germline V gene encodes CDR1 SQVTM and CDR2 ANQGSEA. In DNA form, the CDR3 reads TGCAGCGTGGGACAAAACTACGAGCAGTACTTC. This gives the protein CSVGQNYEQYF.

V and J are TRBV24-1 and TRBJ1-2; no clear D gene. The germline V and J ends were trimmed by 3 bases and 2 bases, with 9 bases remaining between them. The CDR3 has 14 amino acids. The germline CDR1 and CDR2 sequences are KGHDR and SFDVKD. CDR3 nucleotides: TGTGCCACCAGTGATGAGACGGCCAACTATGGCTACACCTTC. Protein product: CATSDETANYGYTF.

The CDR3 nucleotides read TGTGCCAGCACCAAAGAAGGCCGGGACTATCCCCTCGAGCAGTACTTC. It is translated as CASTKEGRDYPLEQYF. The V call is TRBV28, the J call TRBJ2-7; TRBD2 agrees at 7 bases. V was pared by 7 bases and J by 6 bases, with 18 bases of the junction left unmatched. CDR1 and CDR2 (germline): MDHEN, SYDVKM. This CDR3 spans 16 amino acids.

This clone was picked up one time. The chain is built from TRBV18 and TRBJ1-1, with D possibly matching TRBD1 (6 bases). The CDR3 runs to 13 residues. Germline V gene sequence: CDR1 KGHSH, CDR2 LQKENI. V lost 4 bases and J lost 8, with 14 bases in between. CDR3 residues: CASSLGQTIEAFF. The CDR3 bases are TGTGCCAGCTCACTAGGACAGACGATAGAAGCTTTCTTT.

The chain links TRBV7-2 to TRBJ2-7; 7 nucleotides match TRBD2. The CDR3 length is 15 residues. Germline trimming cut 5 bases from V and 2 bases from J; bases unmatched to any gene: 9. Germline V gives CDR1 SGHTA, CDR2 FQGNSA. The CDR3 bases are TGTGCCAGCAGCCCCTTGAGGGCGGGAGCCTACGAGCAGTACTTC. Protein product: CASSPLRAGAYEQYF.